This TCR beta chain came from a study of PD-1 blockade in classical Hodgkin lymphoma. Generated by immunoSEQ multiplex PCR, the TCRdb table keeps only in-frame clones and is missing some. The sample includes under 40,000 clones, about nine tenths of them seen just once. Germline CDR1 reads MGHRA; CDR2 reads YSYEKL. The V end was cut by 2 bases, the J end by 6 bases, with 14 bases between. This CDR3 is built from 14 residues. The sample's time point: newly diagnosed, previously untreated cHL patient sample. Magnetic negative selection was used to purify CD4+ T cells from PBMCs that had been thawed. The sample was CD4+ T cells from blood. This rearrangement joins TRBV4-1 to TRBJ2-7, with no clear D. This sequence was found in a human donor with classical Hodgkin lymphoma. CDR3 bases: TGCGCCAGCAGCCAACTCCTCGGCTCGGGCGAGCAGTACTTC. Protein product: CASSQLLGSGEQYF.